These 24 T cell receptor beta chains were sequenced from one sample in a study of metastatic and nonmetastatic thyroid tumors. TCRdb recomputed clones from the PCR reads via MiXCR. The sample contains approximately 35,000 clones, over 15% of which appear only once. Treatment of any kind had been given to no patient before thyroid surgery. The material sequenced was blood. The receptors derive from a male donor with papillary thyroid cancer or a benign thyroid nodule (not recorded which). Some clones in this sample may be carry-over from other donors' samples.

This clone was detected many times. CDR3 amino acids: CSARGASGTDTQYF. The CDR3 nucleotides are TGCAGTGCTAGAGGGGCTAGCGGCACAGATACGCAGTATTTT. V is TRBV20-1 and J is TRBJ2-3; D might be TRBD2 (6 bases). The CDR3 loop spans 14 amino acids. Trimming pared 1 base from V and 1 base from J, leaving 9 bases between. From germline, CDR1 is DFQATT and CDR2 SNEGSKA (reference sequence).

This clone was counted many times. The conserved phenylalanine or tryptophan is not found at the CDR3 terminus, so this likely reflects a read error. The chain joins TRBV7-8 to TRBJ1-5; TRBD1 matches 8 bases. Per the germline V gene, CDR1 is SGHVS and CDR2 is FQNEAQ. The CDR3 is 14 amino acids. V was pared by 5 bases and J by 6 bases, with 6 bases of the junction left unmatched. The CDR3 sequence is CASSAGQGTQPQHS. The CDR3 DNA reads TGTGCCAGCAGCGCCGGACAGGGAACTCAGCCCCAGCATTCT.

Of note for this clone: Germline is not matched at one junction end, which may reflect a read error. This chain joins TRBV28 and TRBJ2-1, with D tentatively TRBD2 (6 bases). This CDR3 region has 16 residues. The V gene's germline CDR1 is MDHEN and CDR2 SYDVKM. The CDR3 DNA reads as TGTGCCAACAGTTTAGGGGCGGGAAGCTCCTACAATGAGCAGTTCTTC. It is translated as CANSLGAGSSYNEQFF.

V gene TRBV11-2 combines with J gene TRBJ2-3, with TRBD2 as a possible D gene (6 bases). This CDR3 spans 15 amino acids. Germline-derived CDR1 and CDR2 are SGHAT and FQNNGV. Trimming removed 0 bases from V and 2 bases from J, with 9 bases in between. The CDR3, as DNA: TGTGCCAGCAGCTTAGATGGCGGGACCACAGATACGCAGTATTTT. It encodes CASSLDGGTTDTQYF.

This clone was counted many times. The gene calls are TRBV20-1 and TRBJ1-1, with TRBD1 as a possible D gene (5 bases). Deletions cut 6 bases from V and 5 bases from J, with 13 bases between. CDR3 length: 12 residues. Germline V CDR1 and CDR2: DFQATT, SNEGSKA (reference sequence). As DNA, the CDR3 is TGCAGTGCCCGTGAGGGGTGGACTGAAGCTTTCTTT. It is translated as CSAREGWTEAFF.

Only a few counts were recorded for this clone. V usage is TRBV6-1 and J usage is TRBJ2-5; 8 bases agree with TRBD2. This CDR3 region has 15 residues. The V and J ends lost 6 bases and 1 base, in that order; junction bases with no gene match: 7. Germline V gene data show CDR1 as MNHNS and CDR2 as SASEGT. In nucleotides, the CDR3 is TGTGCCAGCAGCTGGATACTAGCGGCCCAAGAGACCCAGTACTTC. Translated: CASSWILAAQETQYF.

The chain joins TRBV4-1 to TRBJ2-7; D gene uncertain. This CDR3 is built from 17 residues. V lost 1 base, J lost 1 base, and 17 bases lay in between. CDR1 is MGHRA and CDR2 is YSYEKL in the germline V gene. CDR3 protein: CASSQGNGRVRSYEQYF. For the CDR3, the DNA is TGCGCCAGCAGCCAAGGCAATGGCAGAGTCCGATCCTACGAGCAGTACTTC.

This clone was seen ten or more times. This sequence joins TRBV7-9 and TRBJ2-7; possibly TRBD1 for D (6 bases). Germline CDR1 SEHNR, CDR2 FQNEAQ (reference sequence). The CDR3 loop spans 12 amino acids. V was cut by 5 bases and J by 4 bases, with 9 bases left in between. The CDR3 loop is CASSAQGYEQYF. The CDR3 coding sequence is TGTGCCAGCAGCGCACAGGGATACGAGCAGTACTTC.

V gene TRBV6-2 or TRBV6-3 combines with J gene TRBJ2-7, with TRBD1 identical over 8 bases. Germline CDR1 MNHEY, CDR2 SVGEGT. This CDR3 comprises 15 residues. V lost 6 bases and J lost 1; bases outside the gene matches: 8. Here the CDR3 reads CASRHDRGFSYEQYF. CDR3 nucleotide sequence: TGTGCCAGCAGGCATGACAGGGGATTTTCCTACGAGCAGTACTTC.

This clone was seen at least ten times. This sequence joins TRBV6-2 or TRBV6-3 and TRBJ2-1, with 9 bases lining up with TRBD1. The ends lost 10 bases at V and 9 bases at J; junction bases unmatched: 13. The CDR3 sequence is 14 residues long. Looked up from germline, CDR1 is MNHEY and CDR2 is SVGEGT. CDR3 nucleotides: TGTGCCACGGGGACCGGGACAGGGTCGAGTGAGCAGTTCTTC. Translating gives CATGTGTGSSEQFF.

This chain links TRBV6-1 with TRBJ1-2; D call uncertain. The germline V gene encodes CDR1 MNHNS and CDR2 SASEGT. This CDR3 contains 14 residues. V gave up 6 bases and J gave up 7 bases, with 18 bases separating them. CDR3 sequence reads: CASSFRQASGGYTF. In nucleotides, the CDR3 is TGTGCCAGCAGCTTTCGACAAGCCTCGGGTGGCTACACCTTC.

Many counts were recorded for this clone. A much larger clone differs by one base, so this may be a read error. Additional DNA sequences in this sample encode the identical CDR3. The CDR3 sequence is CASSEGGNEQYF. The CDR3, as DNA: TGTGCCAGCAGTGAAGGAGGTAACGAGCAGTACTTC. The chain combines TRBV2 with TRBJ2-7; D is ambiguous. The V and J ends lost 1 base and 5 bases respectively, with 6 bases between them. The V gene's germline CDR1 is SNHLY and CDR2 FYNNEI. This CDR3 is 12 amino acids long.

In its sample, this clone was seen many times. This chain connects TRBV19 to TRBJ2-7, with D possibly being TRBD1 (6 bases). This CDR3 has 14 amino acids. Per germline, CDR1 LNHDA and CDR2 SQIVND (reference sequence). Trimming took 5 bases from V and 3 from J, leaving 14 bases between them. The CDR3 protein is CASSLTGPIYEQYF. The CDR3 DNA is TGTGCCAGTAGTCTTACAGGGCCCATCTACGAGCAGTACTTC.

This clone rates as medium-sized (0.01 to 0.1%). The V gene is TRBV28, the J gene TRBJ2-7; tentative D call: TRBD2 (6 bases). The CDR3 totals 15 residues. Trimming left V 2 bases short and J 2 bases short, with 13 bases between. In germline, CDR1 is MDHEN, CDR2 SYDVKM. The CDR3 here is CASSLGGHPPYEQYF. The CDR3 DNA reads as TGTGCCAGCAGTTTAGGAGGGCATCCCCCCTACGAGCAGTACTTC.

The table lists this clone with many counts. This chain uses TRBV30 with TRBJ1-1, with TRBD1 matching 7 bases. CDR1 is GTSNPN and CDR2 is SVGIG in the germline V gene (reference sequence). The CDR3 contains 12 residues. V gave up 8 bases and J gave up 4 bases; unmatched junction bases: 7. This CDR3 is CAGEGARTEAFF. DNA for the CDR3: TGTGCCGGGGAGGGGGCGCGCACTGAAGCTTTCTTT.

This clone was counted once. This CDR3 is CASSTAPLAGGPFF. The CDR3 nucleotides are TGTGCCAGCAGCACGGCACCCCTAGCGGGAGGTCCGTTCTTC. The chain employs TRBV7-2 and TRBJ2-1; 11 nucleotides align to TRBD2. V trimming: 5 bases; J trimming: 15 bases; junction bases outside the gene matches: 12. The CDR3 loop spans 14 amino acids. CDR1 SGHTA and CDR2 FQGNSA come from the germline V gene.

The chain is built from TRBV30 and TRBJ2-7; no clear D. The CDR3 is 12 amino acids. In germline, CDR1 is GTSNPN, CDR2 SVGIG (reference sequence). V was shortened by 1 base and J by 4 bases, with 8 bases between the two germline ends. CDR3 region: CAWSGSAYEQYF. CDR3 coding DNA: TGTGCCTGGAGTGGCAGTGCTTACGAGCAGTACTTC.

This sequence joins TRBV2 and TRBJ2-1; 7 bases are shared with TRBD1. V trimming: 3 bases; J trimming: 7 bases; junction bases outside the gene matches: 9. Germline V CDR1 and CDR2: SNHLY, FYNNEI. The length of the CDR3 is 15 residues. DNA of the CDR3: TGTGCCAGCAGTGATACGGGACAGTTCTTTAATGAGCAGTTCTTC. Its protein is CASSDTGQFFNEQFF.

Many counts were recorded for this clone. The genes are TRBV5-1 and TRBJ2-5; D gene uncertain. The CDR3 spans 15 residues. V was trimmed by 0 bases and J by 5 bases, leaving 14 bases between them. Germline V gene lookup returns CDR1 SGHRS and CDR2 YFSETQ. The CDR3 protein is CASSLAETLGETQYF. CDR3 sequence (DNA): TGCGCCAGCAGCTTGGCCGAGACTCTCGGGGAGACCCAGTACTTC.

This clone has a handful of counts. The CDR3 end shows no conserved phenylalanine or tryptophan, and so a read error is likely. The rearrangement uses TRBV28 and TRBJ2-3; TRBD2 aligns across 10 bases. Germline values: CDR1 MDHEN, CDR2 SYDVKM. There are 16 residues in the CDR3. V gave up 5 bases and J gave up 4 bases; unmatched junction bases: 9. The CDR3 coding sequence is TGTGCCAGCAGTCTCTCTAGCGGGAGTGTCTCAGATACGCAGTATTGT. Translation: CASSLSSGSVSDTQYC.

This clone is classed as medium-sized. V gene TRBV6-1 combines with J gene TRBJ2-3, with 7 bases aligning to TRBD2. The CDR3 totals 15 residues. Germline V gene data show CDR1 as MNHNS and CDR2 as SASEGT. Germline trimming cut 5 bases from V and 2 bases from J; bases unmatched to any gene: 7. The CDR3 loop reads CASSFLGLITDTQYF. The CDR3 DNA is TGTGCCAGCAGTTTTTTGGGACTAATCACAGATACGCAGTATTTT.

This clone appeared many times. The chain couples TRBV5-6 to TRBJ1-1, with no clear D. Germline V gives CDR1 SGHDT, CDR2 YYEEEE. V was pared by 0 bases and J by 1 base, with 13 bases between. The CDR3 is 16 amino acids. CDR3 bases: TGTGCCAGCAGCTTGGGCCCCTCCGGGAGGAACACTGAAGCTTTCTTT. Encoded protein: CASSLGPSGRNTEAFF.

The J gene is TRBJ2-2, the V gene TRBV24-1; D tentatively fits TRBD1 or TRBD2 (5 bases each). V was pared by 3 bases and J by 2 bases, with 12 bases between. This CDR3 is built from 16 residues. Germline CDR1 is KGHDR and CDR2 is SFDVKD. CDR3 coding DNA: TGTGCCACCAGTGATCAAGGGACGGGAAACACCGGGGAGCTGTTTTTT. This translates into CATSDQGTGNTGELFF.

This clone occurred many times. The rearrangement joins TRBV30 to TRBJ2-7; maybe TRBD2 (5 bases). CDR1 and CDR2 (germline): GTSNPN, SVGIG (reference sequence). The CDR3 extends over 13 amino acids. Trimming took 6 bases from V and 6 from J, leaving 18 bases between them. In nucleotides, the CDR3 is TGTGCCTGTGACCGGGAATCGAGGAGCGAGCAGTACTTC. Its protein product is CACDRESRSEQYF.